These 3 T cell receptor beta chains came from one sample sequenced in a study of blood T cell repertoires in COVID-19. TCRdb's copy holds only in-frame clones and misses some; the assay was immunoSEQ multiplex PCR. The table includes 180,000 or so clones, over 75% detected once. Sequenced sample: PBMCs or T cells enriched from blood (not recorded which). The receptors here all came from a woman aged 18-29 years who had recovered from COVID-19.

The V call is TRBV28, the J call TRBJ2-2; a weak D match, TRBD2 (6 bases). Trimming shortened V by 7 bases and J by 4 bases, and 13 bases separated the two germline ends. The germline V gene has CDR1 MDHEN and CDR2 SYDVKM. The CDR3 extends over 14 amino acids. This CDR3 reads CASNMGLLTGELFF. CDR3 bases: TGTGCCAGCAACATGGGACTTCTCACCGGGGAGCTGTTTTTT.

The CDR3: CASSQPPGPPGHEQYF. In DNA, the CDR3 is TGCGCCAGCAGCCAACCCCCCGGCCCCCCAGGCCACGAGCAGTACTTC. V is TRBV4-1 and J is TRBJ2-7, with D unresolved. Trimming took 2 bases from V and 5 from J, leaving 19 bases between them. Germline CDR1 MGHRA, CDR2 YSYEKL. The CDR3 runs to 16 residues.

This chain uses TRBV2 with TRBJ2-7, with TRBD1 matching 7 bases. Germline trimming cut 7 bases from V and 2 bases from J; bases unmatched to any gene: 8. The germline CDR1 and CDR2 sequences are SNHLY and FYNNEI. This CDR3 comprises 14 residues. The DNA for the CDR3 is TGTGCCAGCAACACACAGGGGTTCGCCTACGAGCAGTACTTC. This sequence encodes CASNTQGFAYEQYF.